This entry concerns a single TCR beta chain. Its antigen is still unknown. This sample is drawn from a study of T cell responses to AZD1222 COVID-19 vaccine. The CDR3 is made up of 15 amino acids. The V and J ends lost 1 base and 9 bases, in that order; junction bases with no gene match: 5. Germline assignment: CDR1 SGHDN and CDR2 FVKESK. General study results and limits: Spike-specific TCR breadth and depth were elevated following two AZD1222 doses.

The repertoire was sequenced with immunoSEQ multiplex PCR; TCRdb's copy has only in-frame clones and lacks some. This table has around 78,000 clones, roughly 90% appearing once. This receptor was obtained from an adult who received the AZD1222 COVID-19 vaccine. The starting material was peripheral blood, obtained 28 days after the second AZD1222 dose. This rearrangement joins TRBV14 to TRBJ1-6; TRBD1 matches at 8 bases. CDR3 DNA sequence: TGTGCCAGCAGCCAAGTTGACAGGGGCGTTTCACCCCTCCACTTT. Amino acids: CASSQVDRGVSPLHF.